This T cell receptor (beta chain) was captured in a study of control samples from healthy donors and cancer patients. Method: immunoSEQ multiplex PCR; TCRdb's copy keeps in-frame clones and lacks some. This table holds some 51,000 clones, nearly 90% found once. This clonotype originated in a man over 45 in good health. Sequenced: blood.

The CDR3 here is CATSSNRDNTEAFF. The CDR3, as DNA: TGTGCCACCAGCAGTAACCGGGATAACACTGAAGCTTTCTTT. V is TRBV15 and J is TRBJ1-1, with D hard to call. Germline CDR1 and CDR2: LNHNV and YYDKDF (reference sequence). This CDR3 has 14 residues. Trimming cost V 3 bases and J 2 bases, with 10 bases left between them.